This T cell receptor (beta chain) was profiled in a study of patients and donors after allogeneic stem cell transplantation. TCRdb re-analysed the RT-PCR reads in MiXCR, keeping a single row per CDR3 protein. The repertoire holds some 880,000 distinct CDR3 sequences, roughly 18% seen once, with around 6% in the top ten. This clonotype was seen only a few times. This CDR3 spans 17 amino acids. CDR1 is LGHNA, CDR2 YSLEER, per germline. V dropped 3 bases and J dropped 5; count of bases not matched to a gene: 9. The sample was blood, either unsorted or a sorted T cell fraction (not recorded which). The gene calls are TRBV4-3 and TRBJ2-3, with TRBD2 matching over 12 bases. This receptor was identified in a human donor who was either an allogeneic HSCT recipient or a stem cell or donor lymphocyte infusion donor (not recorded which). It is not recorded whose cells these are; they may come from a transplant donor. CDR3 DNA sequence: TGCGCCAGCAGCCATGACGCTAGCGGGGGGGCGGTAGATACGCAGTATTTT. Encoded protein: CASSHDASGGAVDTQYF.